The rows below give T cell receptor beta chains drawn from one sample of a study of response to subunit inactivated influenza vaccine. TCRdb reprocessed the RT-PCR reads via MiXCR and lists one record per CDR3 protein. Of hundreds of thousands of distinct CDR3 sequences detected, about 11% appear once; the ten largest clones hold roughly 11%. The data were also submitted as part of a second study, on T cells expressing NK-cell markers.

This sample comprised PBMCs from blood, obtained on the day of vaccination. The receptor source for this set is a man in his fifties or sixties who received an inactivated influenza vaccine. Both conserved end residues are part of each CDR3. The order of the fields is clone size, D gene, V gene, J gene, CDR3 protein, CDR3 DNA. A D gene is named only where the DNA matches it firmly. Some rows mark clone size as missing; the rest say once, few, many or name a class of expanded clone.

many,NA,TRBV29-1,TRBJ2-1,CSVERRNNNEQFF,TGCAGCGTTGAAAGGCGGAATAACAATGAGCAGTTCTTC
NA,NA,TRBV24-1,TRBJ1-5,CATSEVGSNQPQHF,TGTGCCACCAGTGAGGTCGGGAGCAATCAGCCCCAGCATTTT
many,NA,TRBV20-1,TRBJ1-2,CSASEGANNYGYTF,TGCAGTGCTAGTGAGGGAGCGAATAACTATGGCTACACCTTC
many,TRBD1,TRBV25-1,TRBJ1-2,CASSESGTGNGYTF,TGTGCCAGCAGTGAATCCGGGACAGGGAATGGCTACACCTTC
few,TRBD1,TRBV6-1,TRBJ1-4,CASLARTGINEKLFF,TGTGCCAGTCTTGCCCGGACAGGGATTAATGAAAAACTGTTTTTT
NA,NA,TRBV4-2,TRBJ2-3,CASSQDVGYDTQYF,TGTGCCAGCAGCCAAGATGTGGGGTACGATACGCAGTATTTT
NA,NA,TRBV5-1,TRBJ1-6,CASSLTRPNNSPLHF,TGCGCCAGCAGCTTAACGAGGCCCAATAATTCACCCCTCCACTTT
few,NA,TRBV5-1,TRBJ2-3,CASSATGRTDTQYF,TGCGCCAGCAGCGCAACAGGGAGGACAGATACGCAGTATTTT
few,NA,TRBV2,TRBJ2-7,CASSGIRTQAYEQYF,TGTGCCAGCAGTGGAATTCGGACACAGGCCTACGAGCAGTACTTC
few,NA,TRBV27,TRBJ1-5,CASSLSVTGRNQPQHF,TGTGCCAGCAGTTTATCGGTAACAGGTCGCAATCAGCCCCAGCATTTT
many,TRBD2,TRBV12-3/TRBV12-4,TRBJ2-2,CASSLDILAGGDTGELFF,TGTGCCAGCAGTTTAGACATACTAGCGGGGGGCGACACCGGGGAGCTGTTTTTT
few,NA,TRBV5-5,TRBJ1-4,CASSLLSSEKLFF,TGTGCCAGTAGCCTGTTGTCTAGTGAAAAACTGTTTTTT
NA,NA,TRBV4-3,TRBJ2-1,CASSQEVNWGEQFF,TGCGCCAGCAGCCAAGAGGTCAATTGGGGTGAGCAGTTCTTC
few,TRBD1,TRBV20-1,TRBJ1-4,CSAQQGAADEKLFF,TGCAGTGCCCAACAGGGGGCCGCGGATGAAAAACTGTTTTTT
few,TRBD1,TRBV15,TRBJ2-1,CATSIKGQGTYNEQFF,TGTGCCACCAGCATAAAGGGACAGGGAACTTACAATGAGCAGTTCTTC
NA,NA,TRBV28,TRBJ2-3,CASLRWGGALNTQYF,TGTGCCAGTTTACGATGGGGGGGCGCCTTGAATACGCAGTATTTT
few,TRBD2,TRBV13,TRBJ2-7,CASSQAAGGPFSYEQYF,TGTGCCAGCAGCCAGGCGGCGGGAGGCCCTTTCTCCTACGAGCAGTACTTC
few,NA,TRBV12-3/TRBV12-4,TRBJ1-4,CASSPRVRTNEKLFF,TGTGCCAGCAGTCCCAGGGTCCGGACTAATGAAAAACTGTTTTTT
NA,TRBD2,TRBV19,TRBJ2-5,CASSPTGTSIETQYF,TGTGCCAGTAGTCCAACCGGGACTAGCATCGAGACCCAGTACTTC
many,NA,TRBV28,TRBJ1-1,CASSLPLANTEAFF,TGTGCCAGCAGTTTGCCGTTGGCGAACACTGAAGCTTTCTTT
many,NA,TRBV6-5,TRBJ2-2,CASVNAYGELFF,TGTGCCAGCGTCAACGCATATGGGGAGCTGTTTTTT
few,TRBD1,TRBV12-3/TRBV12-4,TRBJ2-5,CASSLQSGGGETQYF,TGTGCCAGCAGTTTACAGTCAGGGGGTGGGGAGACCCAGTACTTC
few,TRBD1,TRBV5-1,TRBJ2-1,CASSSDRPEYNEQFF,TGCGCCAGCAGCTCGGACAGGCCCGAATACAATGAGCAGTTCTTC
few,TRBD2,TRBV7-2,TRBJ2-5,CASRKDPLAATRAQYF,TGTGCCAGCAGGAAAGATCCACTAGCGGCCACCAGGGCCCAGTACTTC
few,TRBD2,TRBV12-3/TRBV12-4,TRBJ2-1,CASRPLAGGRNEQFF,TGTGCCAGCAGACCACTAGCGGGGGGGCGGAATGAGCAGTTCTTC
once,NA,TRBV6-1,TRBJ2-1,CASSTTHTETQFF,TGTGCCAGCAGTACGACCCATACGGAGACCCAGTTCTTC
NA,TRBD2,TRBV7-8,TRBJ2-5,CASSLEVAGVVGETQYF,TGTGCCAGCAGCTTAGAGGTAGCGGGAGTGGTAGGAGAGACCCAGTACTTC
few,NA,TRBV28,TRBJ2-1,CASSFVDYGEQFF,TGTGCCAGCAGTTTTGTGGACTACGGTGAGCAGTTCTTC
few,TRBD2,TRBV7-2,TRBJ2-1,CASSFTSGGNEQFF,TGTGCCAGCAGCTTTACTAGCGGGGGCAATGAGCAGTTCTTC
few,NA,TRBV18,TRBJ2-3,CASSPRDGLTDTQYF,TGTGCCAGCTCACCACGAGACGGCCTCACAGATACGCAGTATTTT
few,TRBD2,TRBV10-3,TRBJ2-7,CAISGSGSGRAHESYEQYF,TGTGCCATCAGTGGTTCAGGTAGCGGGAGGGCCCATGAGTCCTACGAGCAGTACTTC
many,NA,TRBV28,TRBJ2-7,CASSFTGPSYEQYF,TGTGCCAGCAGTTTTACGGGGCCGAGTTACGAGCAGTACTTC
few,NA,TRBV7-2,TRBJ1-5,CASSLGAGGMEPQHF,TGTGCCAGCAGCTTAGGGGCGGGTGGTATGGAACCCCAGCATTTT
NA,TRBD1,TRBV20-1,TRBJ2-1,CSAEEGAADYEQFF,TGCAGTGCGGAAGAGGGGGCTGCCGACTATGAGCAGTTCTTC
NA,TRBD2,TRBV10-3,TRBJ2-5,CAIRRGLAREETQYF,TGTGCCATCAGGAGGGGACTAGCGAGAGAAGAGACCCAGTACTTC
few,NA,TRBV10-3,TRBJ2-7,CAISEVDGNYEQYF,TGTGCCATCAGTGAGGTGGACGGGAACTACGAGCAGTACTTC
NA,TRBD2,TRBV5-1,TRBJ2-7,CASSLGRSGGTYEQYF,TGCGCCAGCAGCTTGGGCAGGAGCGGGGGAACCTACGAGCAGTACTTC
few,NA,TRBV20-1,TRBJ2-1,CSARRGPAHNEQFF,TGCAGTGCTAGGAGGGGCCCCGCCCACAATGAGCAGTTCTTC
few,NA,TRBV20-1,TRBJ1-5,CSARGGLQPQHF,TGCAGTGCTAGGGGCGGCCTTCAGCCCCAGCATTTT
NA,NA,TRBV20-1,TRBJ1-1,CSAQTGPLNTEAFF,TGCAGTGCCCAAACGGGCCCCTTGAACACTGAAGCTTTCTTT
few,NA,TRBV28,TRBJ2-3,CASSPPRSDTQYF,TGTGCCAGCAGTCCCCCTAGGTCGGATACGCAGTATTTT
few,NA,TRBV11-2,TRBJ2-1,CASRGQGPSGGKNNEQFF,TGTGCCAGCAGGGGACAGGGGCCTAGCGGGGGGAAAAACAATGAGCAGTTCTTC
few,TRBD2,TRBV5-1,TRBJ2-3,CASSLAPYSGGSDTQYF,TGCGCCAGCAGCTTGGCCCCCTATAGCGGGGGGTCAGATACGCAGTATTTT
many,NA,TRBV19,TRBJ2-5,CASSVDHAQETQYF,TGTGCCAGTAGTGTAGACCATGCCCAAGAGACCCAGTACTTC
few,NA,TRBV6-5,TRBJ2-2,CASSYGGIGELFF,TGTGCCAGCAGTTACGGGGGGATCGGGGAGCTGTTTTTT
NA,NA,TRBV12-3/TRBV12-4,TRBJ2-7,CASSTIHTYEQYF,TGTGCCAGCAGCACCATCCATACCTACGAGCAGTACTTC
few,NA,TRBV25-1,TRBJ2-7,CASRTGSSEQYF,TGTGCCAGCAGAACAGGGTCATCGGAGCAGTACTTC
many,NA,TRBV7-2,TRBJ2-3,CASSLAPSTDTQYF,TGTGCCAGCAGCTTAGCTCCCTCCACAGATACGCAGTATTTT
few,NA,TRBV5-1,TRBJ1-1,CASSFDLGDTEAFF,TGCGCCAGCAGCTTTGATCTCGGAGACACTGAAGCTTTCTTT
NA,TRBD1,TRBV5-1,TRBJ2-7,CASSSGTGVWEQYF,TGCGCCAGCAGCTCCGGGACAGGGGTTTGGGAGCAGTACTTC
NA,TRBD2,TRBV20-1,TRBJ2-1,CSASKGSGGNEQFF,TGCAGTGCTAGTAAGGGTAGCGGGGGCAATGAGCAGTTCTTC
NA,NA,TRBV20-1,TRBJ1-1,CSAFYGTEAFF,TGCAGTGCCTTCTACGGCACTGAAGCTTTCTTT